Below, 12 T cell receptor beta chains from the same sample are listed, as sequenced in a study of blood T cell repertoires in COVID-19 (dated by TCRdb to about 2020). Receptor amplification or capture employed the immunoSEQ multiplex PCR assay. TCRdb provides this immuneACCESS table in a form limited to in-frame rearrangements. Some clones are lacking; in checked studies, under half of them reflect an unresolved V gene, and why the rest are absent is not known. The sample table contains about 180,000 clones; only one count was recorded for 75% to 90% of them. Of the sample, 2.5% to 3.5% is held by the ten largest clones. The sample was peripheral blood. These receptor sequences come from a woman aged 55-70 years with acute or convalescent COVID-19.

V gene TRBV24-1 combines with J gene TRBJ2-3; 10 bases match TRBD2. J gave up 4 bases and V 3 bases, and 6 bases lay outside the gene matches. CDR3 length: 16 residues. The germline V gene has CDR1 KGHDR and CDR2 SFDVKD. The CDR3 loop reads CATSDRSGGASDTQYF. The CDR3 bases are TGTGCCACCAGTGATAGAAGCGGGGGGGCATCAGATACGCAGTATTTT.

This rearrangement joins TRBV9 to TRBJ2-1; 8 positions agree with TRBD1. This CDR3 has 15 residues. CDR1 and CDR2 from the germline V gene are SGDLS and YYNGEE. V lost 3 bases, J lost 0 bases, and 2 bases stayed unmatched. The DNA of the CDR3 is TGTGCCAGCAGCGCTGACAGGGGCTCCTACAATGAGCAGTTCTTC. Protein product: CASSADRGSYNEQFF. The full variable domain, its missing parts supplied by reference TRBV9 and TRBJ2-1, is DSGVTQTPKHLITATGQRVTLRCSPRSGDLSVYWYQQSLDQGLQFLIQYYNGEERAKGNILERFSAQQFPDLHSELNLSSLELGDSALYFCASSADRGSYNEQFFGPGTRLTVL.

The V call is TRBV9, the J call TRBJ1-1; D is undetermined. CDR3 length equals 15 residues. Trimming took 0 bases from V and 1 from J, leaving 10 bases between them. CDR1 is SGDLS and CDR2 is YYNGEE in the germline V gene. The CDR3 sequence is CASSVDVGGNTEAFF. The CDR3, as DNA: TGTGCCAGCAGCGTAGATGTTGGCGGGAACACTGAAGCTTTCTTT. The complete variable domain, with remaining parts taken from reference TRBV9 and TRBJ1-1, reads DSGVTQTPKHLITATGQRVTLRCSPRSGDLSVYWYQQSLDQGLQFLIQYYNGEERAKGNILERFSAQQFPDLHSELNLSSLELGDSALYFCASSVDVGGNTEAFFGQGTRLTVV.

The chain is built from TRBV4-1 and TRBJ1-4, with D tentatively TRBD1 (6 bases). The germline gives CDR1 MGHRA, CDR2 YSYEKL. V lost 3 bases and J lost 8, with 16 bases in between. This CDR3 has 15 amino acids. CDR3: CASSQAHGTNEKLFF. The CDR3 DNA reads TGCGCCAGCAGCCAGGCCCATGGGACAAACGAAAAACTGTTTTTT.

The rearrangement joins TRBV2 to TRBJ1-5; no firm D call. Germline-derived CDR1 and CDR2 are SNHLY and FYNNEI. The V end lost 3 bases, the J end lost 7 bases, and 7 bases lay between the germline ends. The CDR3 length is 12 residues. In DNA, the CDR3 is TGTGCCAGCAGTGATAGTATACAGCCCCAGCATTTT. Its protein product is CASSDSIQPQHF. The variable domain in full, with the rest retrieved from reference TRBV2 and TRBJ1-5, is EPEVTQTPSHQVTQMGQEVILRCVPISNHLYFYWYRQILGQKVEFLVSFYNNEISEKSEIFDDQFSVERPDGSNFTLKIRSTKLEDSAMYFCASSDSIQPQHFGDGTRLSIL.

The rearrangement joins TRBV15 to TRBJ2-2; D may be TRBD2 (5 bases). The ends were cut back, 0 bases at V and 0 bases at J, with 8 bases in the middle. The CDR3 is 16 residues long. Germline V CDR1 and CDR2: LNHNV, YYDKDF (reference sequence). CDR3 coding DNA: TGTGCCACCAGCAGAGATTGGACTGCGAACACCGGGGAGCTGTTTTTT. Protein sequence: CATSRDWTANTGELFF. Looking up the rest from reference TRBV15 and TRBJ2-2 gives the full variable domain: DAMVIQNPRYQVTQFGKPVTLSCSQTLNHNVMYWYQQKSSQAPKLLFHYYDKDFNNEADTPDNFQSRRPNTSFCFLDIRSPGLGDTAMYLCATSRDWTANTGELFFGEGSRLTVL.

The V gene is TRBV9, the J gene TRBJ2-2; unclear D gene. This CDR3 spans 12 amino acids. From germline, CDR1 is SGDLS and CDR2 YYNGEE. V dropped 6 bases and J dropped 1 base, with 4 bases sitting between them. The CDR3 sequence: CASNLNTGELFF. CDR3 coding DNA: TGTGCCAGCAACTTGAACACCGGGGAGCTGTTTTTT.

V is TRBV30 and J is TRBJ2-5, with 7 bases aligning to TRBD1. The CDR3 has 14 residues. V shed 1 base, J shed 1 base, and the junction held 3 bases outside the gene matches. Germline CDR1 is GTSNPN and CDR2 is SVGIG (reference sequence). Here the CDR3 DNA reads TGTGCCTGGAGTGCAGGGGGTACCCAAGAGACCCAGTACTTC. This translates into CAWSAGGTQETQYF.

This clone was seen only a few times. The gene calls are TRBV7-6 and TRBJ1-5; 7 nucleotides align to TRBD1. The V gene's germline CDR1 is SGHVS and CDR2 FNYEAQ. The V and J ends lost 1 base and 2 bases, in that order; junction bases with no gene match: 2. This CDR3 has 15 amino acids. The CDR3 here is CASSLGTGGNQPQHF. CDR3 sequence (DNA): TGTGCCAGCAGCTTAGGAACAGGGGGCAATCAGCCCCAGCATTTT.

This clone has more than one count but fewer than ten. V is TRBV27 and J is TRBJ1-2; TRBD1 matches 7 bases. The trim removed 8 bases at V and 6 bases at J, leaving 9 bases unmatched. CDR1 and CDR2 (germline): MNHEY, SMNVEV (reference sequence). CDR3 length: 13 residues. In nucleotides, the CDR3 is TGTGCCAGCCAAAGACAGGGTGGGAATGGCTACACCTTC. Amino acid sequence: CASQRQGGNGYTF.

V and J are TRBV3-1 (or the pseudogene TRBV3-2) and TRBJ1-1; D unclear. Looked up from germline, CDR1 is LGHDT and CDR2 is YNNKEL (reference sequence). CDR3 size: 13 residues. V gave up 1 base and J gave up 4 bases, with 7 bases separating them. The CDR3 spells CASSQGGFTEAFF. CDR3 nucleotide sequence: TGTGCCAGCAGCCAAGGAGGGTTCACTGAAGCTTTCTTT.

This clone was seen only once. This sequence joins TRBV2 and TRBJ2-7, with 8 positions matching TRBD1. The germline gives CDR1 SNHLY, CDR2 FYNNEI. The V and J ends lost 7 bases and 2 bases, in that order; junction bases with no gene match: 13. The CDR3 contains 16 residues. The CDR3 coding sequence is TGTGCCAGCACCGAAGAGCGGACAGGGATGACCTACGAGCAGTACTTC. Its translation: CASTEERTGMTYEQYF.